This record concerns one T cell receptor (beta chain) sequence. The antigen is unknown. Unmatched junction bases numbered 6, after V lost 5 bases and J lost 0 bases. Germline V gene lookup returns CDR1 KGHSH and CDR2 LQKENI. This CDR3 contains 17 residues. Time point indicated: 2015-2016 season, 7 days after influenza vaccination. Subjects lived in the community and lacked influenza vaccine within the prior 6 months. These data originate in a study of follicular helper T cells after annual influenza vaccination. Study-wide findings and caveats: ICOS+CD38+ cTfh clonality change tracked circulating plasmablast frequency change.

Clones were sequenced by immunoSEQ multiplex PCR, and TCRdb holds only the in-frame ones, with some missing. The sample yields roughly 7,000 clones, around four fifths seen once. The input for sequencing was CXCR5- memory CD4+ T cells sorted from blood, taken 7 days after influenza vaccination. This TCR derives from an adult who received the influenza vaccine. This sequence joins TRBV18 and TRBJ2-6, with TRBD1 matching 8 bases. CDR3 sequence: CASSITGTGSGANVLTF. The CDR3 DNA is TGTGCCAGCTCAATTACCGGGACAGGCTCTGGGGCCAACGTCCTGACTTTC.